The T cell receptor (beta chain) under discussion was sequenced for a study of T cell responses to AZD1222 COVID-19 vaccine. Study observations and caveats: Baseline testing showed seropositivity in only five to seven AZD1222 recipients. Regions left unmutated in variants are reportedly the target of nearly half of spike-specific TCRs. Clonal diversity may have been underestimated, and the donors were mostly white British, with more females than males.

This clone was counted a single time. Its antigen is not known. J was trimmed by 7 bases and V by 5 bases; bases with no gene match: 9. The CDR3 runs 17 residues. From germline, CDR1 is LGHDT and CDR2 YNNKEL (reference sequence). Assay used: immunoSEQ multiplex PCR; TCRdb lists only in-frame clones, some missing. The sample lists roughly 180,000 clones, about 90% occurring once. The chain has TRBV3-1 (or the pseudogene TRBV3-2) and TRBJ2-2, with 14 bases fitting TRBD2. This clonotype originated in an adult in good health. This material consisted of peripheral blood, taken on day 0 of AZD1222 vaccination. The CDR3 DNA reads as TGTGCCAGCAGCTCCCGACTAGCGGGAGGGCTGAACGGGGAGCTGTTTTTT. Amino acid sequence: CASSSRLAGGLNGELFF.